This entry lists 20 T cell receptor beta chains sequenced from one sample in a study of tumor-infiltrating lymphocytes in primary liver carcinoma. Starting material of 400 to 600 ng total RNA yielded TCR beta cDNA via a constant-region primer. Generation of the TCR beta libraries relied on three nested multiplex PCR rounds using slightly modified ARM-PCR. Two initial PCR rounds of ten to eleven cycles each paired TRBV1-TRBV30 forward primers with a C-beta reverse primer. From the multiplex PCR reads, TCRdb called clonotypes with MiXCR, one entry per CDR3 protein. This sample has more than 55,000 distinct CDR3 sequences, with 71% found just once. It was from 20-30 mg of unsorted bulk tissue that RNA and DNA were co-extracted. Sequencing was done on a sample of liver tumor tissue from sampling region 2. Described subset: tumor region T2, inferior pole. These receptors all come from a man aged 40-50 years with primary liver carcinoma and hepatitis B virus infection.

In this sample, this clonotype turned up many times. The rearrangement links TRBV6-6 to TRBJ1-6; D remains unclear. The V end lost 0 bases, the J end lost 4 bases, and 16 bases lay between the germline ends. The germline V gene has CDR1 MNHNY and CDR2 SVGAGI (reference sequence). The CDR3 loop spans 18 amino acids. The CDR3 protein is CASSYSKGSLFYNSPLHF. The CDR3, as DNA: TGTGCCAGCAGTTACTCGAAAGGGAGCCTATTTTATAATTCACCCCTCCACTTT.

With regard to this clonotype: One end of the junction is discordant with germline, which a read error may explain. V and J are TRBV5-1 and TRBJ2-3, with D unclear. CDR3 length: 13 residues. Germline V gene sequence: CDR1 SGHRS, CDR2 YFSETQ. CDR3 DNA: TGCGCCAACAGCGTATCCAGCACAGATACGCAGTATTTT. Amino acids: CANSVSSTDTQYF.

This clonotype was counted at least ten times. This chain links TRBV5-1 with TRBJ2-1; no firm D call. The CDR3 covers 15 residues. Germline V CDR1 and CDR2: SGHRS, YFSETQ. The germline V and J ends were trimmed by 0 bases and 10 bases, with 17 bases remaining between them. CDR3 bases: TGCGCCAGCAGCTTGGGGTACCCCAAAGCTGGAGAGCAGTTCTTC. Its translation: CASSLGYPKAGEQFF.

The CDR3 loop is CASGLYALTSANTGELFF. The CDR3 coding sequence is TGTGCCAGCGGTCTTTATGCTCTGACTAGCGCTAACACCGGGGAGCTGTTTTTT. The rearrangement uses TRBV11-2 and TRBJ2-2; 8 bases map to TRBD2. Germline V CDR1 and CDR2: SGHAT, FQNNGV. Germline trimming cut 8 bases from V and 2 bases from J; bases unmatched to any gene: 16. The CDR3 extends over 18 amino acids.

With respect to this clonotype: A single base separates this from a much larger clone, so it may be a read error. V and J are TRBV5-4 and TRBJ2-7, with D tentatively TRBD2 (6 bases). The CDR3 has 14 amino acids. Germline V gives CDR1 SGHNT, CDR2 YYREEE (reference sequence). The CDR3 nucleotides read TGTGCCAGCAACTTGGGACTGGGAACCTACGAGCAGTACTTC. Translating it yields CASNLGLGTYEQYF. Variable domain in full (rest from reference TRBV5-4 and TRBJ2-7): ETGVTQSPTHLIKTRGQQVTLRCSSQSGHNTVSWYQQALGQGPQFIFQYYREEENGRGNFPPRFSGLQFPNYSSELNVNALELDDSALYLCASNLGLGTYEQYFGPGTRLTVT.

Details on this clonotype: A junction end diverges from the germline sequence, so it may reflect a read error. This chain uses TRBV12-3 or TRBV12-4 with TRBJ2-7; D is tentatively TRBD1 or TRBD2 (5 bases each). The CDR3 sequence is 15 residues long. CDR3 in amino acids: CACSSPRDRGYEQYF. The CDR3 nucleotides read TGTGCCTGCAGTTCCCCCCGGGACCGGGGCTACGAGCAGTACTTC.

The CDR3 DNA sequence: TGTGCCAGCAGCCAAGCAACAGGGGCCTGCGAGCAGTACTTC. Protein: CASSQATGACEQYF. The V call is TRBV4-2, the J call TRBJ2-7; 7 bases agree with TRBD1. Germline V gives CDR1 LGHNA, CDR2 YNFKEQ. Trimming took 1 base from V and 6 from J; bases not matched to a gene: 6. This CDR3 comprises 14 residues.

The rearrangement links TRBV6-5 to TRBJ2-5, with 13 bases aligning to TRBD2. The J segment lost 3 bases and the V segment lost 6 bases, leaving 1 base of the junction unmatched. There are 14 residues in the CDR3. In germline, CDR1 is MNHEY, CDR2 SVGAGI. The CDR3 loop reads CASRTSGGKETQYF. The CDR3 nucleotides read TGTGCCAGCAGGACTAGCGGGGGGAAAGAGACCCAGTACTTC.

Details on this clonotype: At one boundary the junction diverges from the germline segment, which might be a read error. J is TRBJ2-1 and V is TRBV29-1; a possible D gene is TRBD1 (7 bases). The CDR3 length is 12 residues. The V gene's germline CDR1 is SQVTM and CDR2 ANQGSEA. DNA for the CDR3: TGCAGTCTCCGACAGGGAGGTAATGAGCACTTCTTC. Its translation is CSLRQGGNEHFF.

This clonotype was detected once. This may be a read error: a much more frequent sequence differs by one nucleotide. The chain couples TRBV20-1 to TRBJ1-1, with D hard to call. Germline CDR1 reads DFQATT; CDR2 reads SNEGSKA (reference sequence). With 5 bases removed from V and 9 bases from J, the gap between germline ends came to 13 bases. The CDR3 runs 11 residues. The CDR3 loop is CSAPGRRKAFF. In DNA form, the CDR3 reads TGCAGTGCTCCCGGACGGCGGAAAGCTTTCTTT.

This clonotype has just a few counts. V is TRBV6-5 and J is TRBJ2-1; a possible D gene is TRBD2 (5 bases). CDR1 and CDR2 from the germline V gene are MNHEY and SVGAGI. The CDR3 is 13 residues long. Trimming left V 10 bases short and J 0 bases short, with 10 bases between. The CDR3 region is CAIRGSSYNEQFF. The CDR3 bases are TGTGCCATCCGTGGGAGCTCCTACAATGAGCAGTTCTTC.

In regard to this clonotype: One junction end does not reproduce the germline sequence, and a read error may be involved. V usage is TRBV6-5 and J usage is TRBJ2-3; 12 nucleotides agree with TRBD2. The CDR3 is 15 amino acids. The V gene's germline CDR1 is MNHEY and CDR2 SVGAGI. The CDR3 loop is CVSNPGLAGTDTQYF. In nucleotides, the CDR3 is TGTGTCAGCAACCCAGGACTAGCGGGAACAGACACGCAGTATTTT.

As regards this clonotype: Possible read error: a much larger clone is one base away. The chain combines TRBV14 with TRBJ1-5, with a possible D match to TRBD1 (5 bases). In germline, CDR1 is SGHDN, CDR2 FVKESK. The CDR3 consists of 13 residues. The CDR3 here is CACRAAGLQPQHF. The CDR3 DNA reads TGTGCCTGCAGAGCAGCAGGGCTTCAGCCCCAGCATTTT.

In regard to this clonotype: It may be a read error: a sequence one base away is much more abundant. This chain connects TRBV2 to TRBJ2-1; possibly TRBD2 for D (5 bases). The V gene's germline CDR1 is SNHLY and CDR2 FYNNEI. CDR3 size: 11 residues. The CDR3 DNA sequence: TGTGCCCTCCCTGCCGGGAATGATCAGTTCTTC. This translates into CALPAGNDQFF.

Worth noting for this clonotype: The final CDR3 position lacks the conserved phenylalanine or tryptophan, pointing to a likely read error. J is TRBJ2-3 and V is TRBV4-1; 8 positions match TRBD1. This CDR3 has 16 residues. CDR1 MGHRA and CDR2 YSYEKL come from the germline V gene. CDR3 residues: CAISQGSDRDADTQYL. The CDR3 DNA reads TGCGCCATCAGCCAAGGATCGGACAGGGACGCAGATACGCAGTATCTT.

The sample holds many counts of this clonotype. The rearrangement uses TRBV10-3 and TRBJ1-5; no firm D call. The germline gives CDR1 ENHRY, CDR2 SYGVKD. Trimming took 0 bases from V and 5 from J, leaving 8 bases between them. The CDR3 has 14 residues. CDR3 bases: TGTGCCATCAGTGAGTCTTGGCAGGATCAGCCCCAGCATTTT. Its protein is CAISESWQDQPQHF.

Concerning this clonotype: At one of its ends the junction is not consistent with the germline gene, which may arise from a read error. V is TRBV28 and J is TRBJ1-1; TRBD1 is a possible D gene (6 bases). The CDR3 runs to 13 residues. Per the germline V gene, CDR1 is MDHEN and CDR2 is SYDVKM. CDR3 region: CATLNRANTEVFF. Here the CDR3 DNA reads TGTGCCACTCTGAACAGGGCAAACACTGAAGTTTTCTTT.

This chain joins TRBV6-5 and TRBJ1-1, with D tentatively TRBD1 (5 bases). The CDR3 spans 15 residues. V gave up 6 bases and J gave up 0 bases, with 14 bases separating them. From germline, CDR1 is MNHEY and CDR2 SVGAGI. CDR3 sequence reads: CASSLTGDMNTEAFF. For the CDR3, the DNA is TGTGCCAGCAGCCTAACAGGAGACATGAACACTGAAGCTTTCTTT.

This clonotype is a singleton in its sample. The germline gene is not matched at one end of the junction; a read error may be the cause. The chain recombines TRBV29-1 with TRBJ2-1; 11 positions agree with TRBD1. The CDR3 runs 15 residues. Germline V gives CDR1 SQVTM, CDR2 ANQGSEA. CDR3 DNA: TGTAGCGTGGCCCTTGGGACAGGGGGTTACAATGGGCAGTTCTTC. Amino acid sequence: CSVALGTGGYNGQFF.

Remarks on this clonotype: It may be a read error: a sequence one base away is much more abundant. The chain recombines TRBV7-9 with TRBJ2-1, with D perhaps given as TRBD1 or TRBD2 (5 bases each). Germline V gene data show CDR1 as SEHNR and CDR2 as FQNEAQ (reference sequence). The CDR3 has 13 amino acids. V dropped 0 bases and J dropped 12 bases, with 12 bases sitting between them. The CDR3 sequence is CASSLAQEATQFF. In DNA, the CDR3 is TGTGCCAGCAGCTTAGCACAGGAGGCTACGCAGTTCTTC.